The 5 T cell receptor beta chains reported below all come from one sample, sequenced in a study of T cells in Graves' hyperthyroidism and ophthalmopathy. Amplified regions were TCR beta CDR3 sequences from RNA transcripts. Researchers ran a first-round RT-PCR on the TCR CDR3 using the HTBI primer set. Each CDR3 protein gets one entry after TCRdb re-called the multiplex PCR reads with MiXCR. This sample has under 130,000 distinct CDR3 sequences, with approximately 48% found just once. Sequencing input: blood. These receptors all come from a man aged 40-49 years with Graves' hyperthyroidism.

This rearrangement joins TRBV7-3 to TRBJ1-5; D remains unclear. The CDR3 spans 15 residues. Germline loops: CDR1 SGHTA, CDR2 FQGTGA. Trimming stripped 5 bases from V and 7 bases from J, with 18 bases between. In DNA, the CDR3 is TGTGCCAGCAGCCTATTACTAGCGGGGAAACAGCCCCAGCATTTT. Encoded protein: CASSLLLAGKQPQHF.

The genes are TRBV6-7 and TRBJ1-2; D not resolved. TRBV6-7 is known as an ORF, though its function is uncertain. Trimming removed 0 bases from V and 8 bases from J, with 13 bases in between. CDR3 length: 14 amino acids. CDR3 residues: CASSYSTALQGYTF. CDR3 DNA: TGTGCCAGCAGTTACTCCACAGCGCTGCAAGGCTACACCTTC.

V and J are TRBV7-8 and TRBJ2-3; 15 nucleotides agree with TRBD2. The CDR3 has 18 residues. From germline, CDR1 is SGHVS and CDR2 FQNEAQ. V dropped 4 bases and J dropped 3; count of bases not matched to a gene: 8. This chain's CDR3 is CASSSSWTSGRGTDTQYF. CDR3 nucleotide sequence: TGTGCCAGCAGCTCATCCTGGACTAGCGGGAGGGGTACAGATACGCAGTATTTT.

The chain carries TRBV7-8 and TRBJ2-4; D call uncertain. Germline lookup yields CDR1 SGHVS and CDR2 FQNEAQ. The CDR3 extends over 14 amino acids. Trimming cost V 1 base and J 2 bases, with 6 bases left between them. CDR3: CASSLVGTKNIQYF. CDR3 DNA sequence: TGTGCCAGCAGCTTAGTGGGGACCAAAAACATTCAGTACTTC.

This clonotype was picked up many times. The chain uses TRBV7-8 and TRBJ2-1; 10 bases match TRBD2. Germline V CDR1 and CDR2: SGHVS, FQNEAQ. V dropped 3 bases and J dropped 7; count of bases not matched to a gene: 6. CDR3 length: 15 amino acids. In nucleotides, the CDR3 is TGTGCCAGCAGCTTGGGAGCGGGAGGGCTGAATGAGCAGTTCTTC. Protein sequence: CASSLGAGGLNEQFF.